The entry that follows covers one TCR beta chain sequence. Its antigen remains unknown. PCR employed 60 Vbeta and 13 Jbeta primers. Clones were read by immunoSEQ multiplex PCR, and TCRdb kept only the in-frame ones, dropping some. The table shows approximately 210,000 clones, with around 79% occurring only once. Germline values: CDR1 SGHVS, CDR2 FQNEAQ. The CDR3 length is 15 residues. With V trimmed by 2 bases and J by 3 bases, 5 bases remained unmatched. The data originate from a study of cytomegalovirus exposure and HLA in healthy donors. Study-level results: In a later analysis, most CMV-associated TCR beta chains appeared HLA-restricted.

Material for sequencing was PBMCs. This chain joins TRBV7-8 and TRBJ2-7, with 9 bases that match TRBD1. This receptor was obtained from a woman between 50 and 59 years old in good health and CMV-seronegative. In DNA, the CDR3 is TGTGCCAGCAGCTTAAGGGACAGGGTGAACTACGAGCAGTACTTC. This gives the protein CASSLRDRVNYEQYF. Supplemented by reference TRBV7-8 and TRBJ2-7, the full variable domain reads GAGVSQSPRYKVAKRGQDVALRCDPISGHVSLFWYQQALGQGPEFLTYFQNEAQLDKSGLPSDRFFAERPEGSVSTLKIQRTQQEDSAVYLCASSLRDRVNYEQYFGPGTRLTVT.